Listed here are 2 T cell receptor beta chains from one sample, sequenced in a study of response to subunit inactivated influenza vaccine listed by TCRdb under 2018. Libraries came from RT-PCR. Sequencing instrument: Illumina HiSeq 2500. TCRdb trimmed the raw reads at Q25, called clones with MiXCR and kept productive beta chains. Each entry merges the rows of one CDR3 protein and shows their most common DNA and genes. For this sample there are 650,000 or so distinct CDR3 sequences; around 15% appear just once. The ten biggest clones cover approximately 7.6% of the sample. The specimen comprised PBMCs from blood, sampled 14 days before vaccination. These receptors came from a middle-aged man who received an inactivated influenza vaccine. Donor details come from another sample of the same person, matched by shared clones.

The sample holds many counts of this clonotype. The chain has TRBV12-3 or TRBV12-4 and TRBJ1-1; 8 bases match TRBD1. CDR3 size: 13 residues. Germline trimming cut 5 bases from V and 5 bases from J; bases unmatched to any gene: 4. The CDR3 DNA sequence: TGTGCCAGCAGTGTCGGACAGGGAACTGAAGCTTTCTTT. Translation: CASSVGQGTEAFF.

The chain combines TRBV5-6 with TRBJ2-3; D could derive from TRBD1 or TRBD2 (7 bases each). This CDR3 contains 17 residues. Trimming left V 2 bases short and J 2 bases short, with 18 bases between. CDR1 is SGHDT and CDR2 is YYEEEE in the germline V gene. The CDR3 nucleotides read TGTGCCAGCAGCTTACACAGGGGAGGGTCCCTCACAGATACGCAGTATTTT. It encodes CASSLHRGGSLTDTQYF.